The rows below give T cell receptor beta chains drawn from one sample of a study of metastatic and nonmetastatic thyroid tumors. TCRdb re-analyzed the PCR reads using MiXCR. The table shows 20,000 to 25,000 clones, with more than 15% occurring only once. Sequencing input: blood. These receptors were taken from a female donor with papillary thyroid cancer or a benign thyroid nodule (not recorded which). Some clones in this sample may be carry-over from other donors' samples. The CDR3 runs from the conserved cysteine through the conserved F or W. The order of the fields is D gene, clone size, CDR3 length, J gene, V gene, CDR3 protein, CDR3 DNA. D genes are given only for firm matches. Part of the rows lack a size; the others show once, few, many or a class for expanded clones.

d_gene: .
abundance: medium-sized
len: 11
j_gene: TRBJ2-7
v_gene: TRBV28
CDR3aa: CASSRRAEQYF
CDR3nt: TGTGCCAGCAGCCGCCGGGCCGAGCAGTACTTC

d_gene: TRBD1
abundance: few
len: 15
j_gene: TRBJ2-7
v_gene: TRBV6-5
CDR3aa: CASSYSRGQVYEQYF
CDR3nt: TGTGCCAGCAGTTACTCCAGGGGACAGGTCTACGAGCAGTACTTC

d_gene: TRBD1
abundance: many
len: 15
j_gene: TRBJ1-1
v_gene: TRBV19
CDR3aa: CASSISTGGYTEAFF
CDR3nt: TGTGCCAGTAGTATTTCTACAGGGGGGTACACTGAAGCTTTCTTT

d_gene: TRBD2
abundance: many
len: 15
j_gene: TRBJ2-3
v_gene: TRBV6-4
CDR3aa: CASSGTSGAGDTQYF
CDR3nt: TGTGCCAGCAGCGGGACTAGCGGGGCTGGTGATACGCAGTATTTT

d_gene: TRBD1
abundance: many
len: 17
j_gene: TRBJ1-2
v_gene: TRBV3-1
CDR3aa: CASSPQFTTGGSYGYTF
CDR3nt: TGTGCCAGCAGCCCGCAATTTACGACAGGGGGCTCCTATGGCTACACCTTC

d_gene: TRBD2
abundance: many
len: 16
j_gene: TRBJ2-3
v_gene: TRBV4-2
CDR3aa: CASSQETSGYTDTQYF
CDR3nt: TGTGCCAGCAGCCAAGAGACTAGCGGTTACACAGATACGCAGTATTTT

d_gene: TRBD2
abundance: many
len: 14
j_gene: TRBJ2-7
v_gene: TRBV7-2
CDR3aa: CASSLPGRVDEQYF
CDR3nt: TGTGCCAGCAGCTTACCAGGGAGGGTCGACGAGCAGTACTTC

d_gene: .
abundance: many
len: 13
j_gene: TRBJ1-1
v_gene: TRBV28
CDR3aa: CASTGTPNTEAFF
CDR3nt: TGTGCCAGCACCGGGACCCCGAACACTGAAGCTTTCTTT

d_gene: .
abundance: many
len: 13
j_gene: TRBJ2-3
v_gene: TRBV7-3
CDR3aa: CASSLMSGDTQYF
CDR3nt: TGTGCCAGCAGCTTAATGTCTGGAGATACGCAGTATTTT

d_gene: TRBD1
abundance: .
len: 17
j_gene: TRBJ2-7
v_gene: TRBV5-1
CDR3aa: CASSLPGTGGWSYEQYF
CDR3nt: TGCGCCAGCAGCCTACCAGGGACAGGGGGTTGGTCCTACGAGCAGTACTTC

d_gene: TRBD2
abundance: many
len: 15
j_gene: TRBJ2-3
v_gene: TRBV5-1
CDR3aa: CASSAGLAGGYTQYF
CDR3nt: TGCGCCAGCAGCGCGGGGCTAGCGGGAGGGTATACGCAGTATTTT

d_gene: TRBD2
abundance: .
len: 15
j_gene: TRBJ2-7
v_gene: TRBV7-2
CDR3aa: CAISLGAGGPPEHYF
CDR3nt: TGTGCCATCAGCCTAGGAGCGGGAGGGCCGCCGGAGCATTACTTC

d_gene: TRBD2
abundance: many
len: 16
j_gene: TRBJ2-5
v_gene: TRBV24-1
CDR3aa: CATSDWGVAGRETQYF
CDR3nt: TGTGCCACCAGTGATTGGGGGGTAGCGGGGAGGGAGACCCAGTACTTC

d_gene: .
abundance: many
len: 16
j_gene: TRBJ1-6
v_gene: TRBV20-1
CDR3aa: CSARDLRSSYNSPLHF
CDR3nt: TGCAGTGCTAGAGATTTGAGGAGCTCCTATAATTCACCCCTCCACTTT